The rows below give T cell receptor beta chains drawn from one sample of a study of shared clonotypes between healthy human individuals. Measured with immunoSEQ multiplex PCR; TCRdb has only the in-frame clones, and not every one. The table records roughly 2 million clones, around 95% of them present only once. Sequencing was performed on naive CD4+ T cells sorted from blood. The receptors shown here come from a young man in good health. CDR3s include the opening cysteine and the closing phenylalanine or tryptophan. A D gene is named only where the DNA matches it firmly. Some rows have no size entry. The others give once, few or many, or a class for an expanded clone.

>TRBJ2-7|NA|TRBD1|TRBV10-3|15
TGTGCCATCAGTGCCGGGACAGGGGGTTTCTACGAGCAGTACTTC
CAISAGTGGFYEQYF
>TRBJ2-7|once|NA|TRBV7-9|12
TGTGCCAGCAGCTTAATCGGCTACGAGCAGTACTTC
CASSLIGYEQYF
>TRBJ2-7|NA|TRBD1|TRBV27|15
TGTGCCAGCAGTTTAGAGGGGGCCCGTGCCTACGAGCAGTACTTC
CASSLEGARAYEQYF
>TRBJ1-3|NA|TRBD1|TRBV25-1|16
TGTGCCAGCAGTGACGCGACAGGGGGCACTGGAAACACCATATATTTT
CASSDATGGTGNTIYF
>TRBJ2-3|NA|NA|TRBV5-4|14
TGTGCCAGCAGCGCCCCCTTGCAGGGGGATACGCAGTATTTT
CASSAPLQGDTQYF
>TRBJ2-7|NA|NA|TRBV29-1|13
TGCAGCGTTGACCTCACTAGTAAGAACGAGCAGTACTTC
CSVDLTSKNEQYF
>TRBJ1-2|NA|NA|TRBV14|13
TGTGCCAGCAGCCGCACAGCTCACTATGGCTACACCTTC
CASSRTAHYGYTF
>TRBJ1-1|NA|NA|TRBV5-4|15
TGTGCCAGCAGCCTCGGAGGGGTCAGCGTCGCTGAAGCTTTCTTT
CASSLGGVSVAEAFF
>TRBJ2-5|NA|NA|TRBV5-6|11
TGTGCCAGCAGCCAGGCGGGGACCCAGTACTTC
CASSQAGTQYF
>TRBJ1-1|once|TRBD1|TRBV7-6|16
TGTGCCAGCAGCCCCCGGACAGGCCTCATGAACACTGAAGCTTTCTTT
CASSPRTGLMNTEAFF
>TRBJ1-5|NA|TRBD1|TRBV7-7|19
TGTGCTAGCAGCTTAAGGGACAGGGCCCATAGTATTAGCAATCAGCCCCAGCATTTT
CASSLRDRAHSISNQPQHF
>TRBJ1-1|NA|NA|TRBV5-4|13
TGTGCCAGCAGCTTGATCGGGAGGACTGAAGCTTTCTTT
CASSLIGRTEAFF
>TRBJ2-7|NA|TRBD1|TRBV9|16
TGTGCCAGCAGCGCCCGGGCGGGACAGGGGGTCAGTGAGCAGTACTTC
CASSARAGQGVSEQYF
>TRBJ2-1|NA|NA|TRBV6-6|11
TGTGCCAGCAGCCTTGACAGGGAGCAGTTCTTC
CASSLDREQFF
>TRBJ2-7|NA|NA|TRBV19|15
TGTGCCAGTAGTATTGGGCGAGGGGGTGGATACGAGCAGTACTTC
CASSIGRGGGYEQYF
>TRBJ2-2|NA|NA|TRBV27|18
TGTGCCAGCAGCTTAGTCCGCGGGACGGCGACGAACACCGGGGAGCTGTTTTTT
CASSLVRGTATNTGELFF
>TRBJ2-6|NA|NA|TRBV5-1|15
TGCGCCAGCAGCTTCAGATTAGCTGGGGCCAACGTCCTGACTTTC
CASSFRLAGANVLTF
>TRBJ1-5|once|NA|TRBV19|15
TGTGCCAGTATCCAGGACTGGAATAGCAATCAGCCCCAGCATTTT
CASIQDWNSNQPQHF
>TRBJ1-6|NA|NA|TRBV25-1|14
TGTGCCAGCAGTGGTGGTCGTAATAATTCACCCCTCCACTTT
CASSGGRNNSPLHF
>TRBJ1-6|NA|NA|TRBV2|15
TGTGCCAGCACCCTGGGACGGGTTTTGAATTCACCCCTCCACTTT
CASTLGRVLNSPLHF
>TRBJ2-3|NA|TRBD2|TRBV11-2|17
TGTGCCAGCAGCGTACCGGGACTAGCGGGAGGGTCAGATACGCAGTATTTT
CASSVPGLAGGSDTQYF
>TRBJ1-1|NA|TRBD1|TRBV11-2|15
TGTGCCAGCAGCTTATGGGGGGACAGGAGCACCGAAGCTTTCTTT
CASSLWGDRSTEAFF
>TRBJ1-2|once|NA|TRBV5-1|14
TGCGCCAGCAGCTTGGGGAACGAGAACTATGGCTACACCTTC
CASSLGNENYGYTF
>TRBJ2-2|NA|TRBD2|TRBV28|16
TGTGCCAGCAGTTTCAGCGGGAGGACCGACGCCGGGGAGCTGTTTTTT
CASSFSGRTDAGELFF
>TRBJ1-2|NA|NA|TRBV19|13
TGTGCCAGTAGTATCCGGGACCCCTATGGCTACACCTTC
CASSIRDPYGYTF
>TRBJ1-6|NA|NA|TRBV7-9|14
TGTGCCAGCAGCCGGGACACCAGTAATTCACCCCTCCACTTT
CASSRDTSNSPLHF
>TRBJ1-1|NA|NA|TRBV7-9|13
TGTGCCAGCAGCTTAGACACAGGAGTTGAAGCTTTCTTT
CASSLDTGVEAFF